The 23 T cell receptor beta chains below were found in one sample sequenced in a study of blood T cell repertoires in COVID-19. Generated by immunoSEQ multiplex PCR, the TCRdb table keeps only in-frame clones and is missing some. Seen here are approximately 230,000 clones, nearly 90% observed once, and the top ten hold roughly 3.1%. The sample consisted of peripheral blood. The receptors were gathered from a man aged 18-30 years with active or convalescent COVID-19.

Points on this clone: A read error may account for a junction end that differs from germline. This chain connects TRBV10-2 to TRBJ2-7; 11 bases align to TRBD2. The CDR3 runs 13 residues. Germline V gene sequence: CDR1 WSHSY, CDR2 SAAADI. The CDR3 protein is CASSVLAGGPVGF. In nucleotides, the CDR3 is TGCGCCAGCAGTGTTTTAGCGGGAGGGCCGGTGGGCTTC.

This clone was observed a handful of times. The CDR3 protein is CASRPGHNINNQPQHF. CDR3 bases: TGTGCCAGCAGGCCCGGACACAACATAAACAATCAGCCCCAGCATTTT. V is TRBV27 and J is TRBJ1-5; weak D call: TRBD1 (5 bases). The CDR3 is 16 amino acids. Germline V gene lookup returns CDR1 MNHEY and CDR2 SMNVEV (reference sequence). V lost 6 bases and J 3 bases, leaving 18 bases between the germline ends.

This rearrangement joins TRBV7-9 to TRBJ1-5; TRBD1 matches 9 bases. Germline trimming cut 5 bases from V and 0 bases from J; bases unmatched to any gene: 14. The V gene's germline CDR1 is SEHNR and CDR2 FQNEAQ (reference sequence). The CDR3 runs 19 residues. The CDR3 region has the DNA TGTGCCAGCAGCAAAGTTCCGGGACAGGGAGTTTATAGCAATCAGCCCCAGCATTTT. Translation gives CASSKVPGQGVYSNQPQHF.

This clone was seen just once. The chain links TRBV4-3 to TRBJ2-3; the D is unclear. CDR3 length: 16 amino acids. The V and J ends lost 2 bases and 0 bases respectively, with 12 bases between them. Looked up from germline, CDR1 is LGHNA and CDR2 is YSLEER. The CDR3 region has the DNA TGCGCCAGCAGCCAACAGGTTCTCGCTAGCACAGATACGCAGTATTTT. Translation gives CASSQQVLASTDTQYF.

The gene calls are TRBV4-1 and TRBJ2-1; D might be TRBD1 (5 bases). Germline CDR1 is MGHRA and CDR2 is YSYEKL. The CDR3 consists of 15 residues. Trimming removed 2 bases from V and 6 bases from J, with 14 bases in between. Here the CDR3 reads CASSQQHTDSNEQFF. The CDR3 DNA follows: TGCGCCAGCAGCCAACAACACACCGACAGCAATGAGCAGTTCTTC.

As for this clone: The identical CDR3 is also encoded by other nucleotide sequences in the sample. CDR3 in DNA: TGTGCCAGCAGCGTAGTCGCTAGCGGATACAATGAGCAGTTCTTC. Encoded protein: CASSVVASGYNEQFF. The chain combines TRBV9 with TRBJ2-1; TRBD2 matches 7 bases. The trim removed 0 bases at V and 4 bases at J, leaving 4 bases unmatched. The CDR3 covers 15 residues. Germline V gene lookup returns CDR1 SGDLS and CDR2 YYNGEE.

Comment on this clone: The sample holds other DNA sequences that translate to the same CDR3. J is TRBJ1-1 and V is TRBV12-3 or TRBV12-4, with unresolved D. The CDR3 totals 12 residues. Deletions cut 2 bases from V and 5 bases from J, with 6 bases between. In nucleotides, the CDR3 is TGTGCCAGCAGTTTAACGGGAACTGAAGCTTTCTTT. This gives the protein CASSLTGTEAFF.

The chain carries TRBV15 and TRBJ2-7; 9 nucleotides align to TRBD1. This CDR3 is 15 amino acids long. Germline-derived CDR1 and CDR2 are LNHNV and YYDKDF (reference sequence). J gave up 2 bases and V 2 bases, and 4 bases lay outside the gene matches. CDR3 sequence: CATSRSRDRAYEQYF. CDR3 sequence (DNA): TGTGCCACCAGCAGAAGCCGGGACAGGGCCTACGAGCAGTACTTC. The variable domain in full, completed from reference TRBV15 and TRBJ2-7, reads DAMVIQNPRYQVTQFGKPVTLSCSQTLNHNVMYWYQQKSSQAPKLLFHYYDKDFNNEADTPDNFQSRRPNTSFCFLDIRSPGLGDTAMYLCATSRSRDRAYEQYFGPGTRLTVT.

Details on this clone: The junction does not match germline at one end; this may be a read error. This chain links TRBV6-6 with TRBJ2-7; D ambiguous. The germline gives CDR1 MNHNY, CDR2 SVGAGI (reference sequence). The CDR3 is 11 residues long. This chain's CDR3 is CASSYETLVSF. As DNA, the CDR3 is TGTGCCAGCAGTTATGAAACCCTGGTTAGCTTC.

This clone was seen only a few times. V is TRBV5-3 and J is TRBJ2-7; 9 bases are shared with TRBD1. TRBV5-3 is reported as an ORF; its role is uncertain. The junction had 8 bases not matched to a gene; V was cut back by 4 bases and J by 3 bases. The CDR3 sequence is 15 residues long. CDR3 DNA: TGTGCCAGAAGCCCGGGGACAGGGAAGAACTACGAGCAGTACTTC. It is translated as CARSPGTGKNYEQYF.

The chain uses TRBV5-1 and TRBJ1-6; 8 bases map to TRBD1. Per the germline V gene, CDR1 is SGHRS and CDR2 is YFSETQ. The CDR3 is made up of 14 amino acids. V was clipped by 4 bases and J by 8 bases; unmatched bases: 5. The CDR3 protein is CASSRTGSDSPLHF. The CDR3 nucleotides are TGCGCCAGCAGCCGGACAGGGTCGGATTCACCCCTCCACTTT.

The table lists this clone with a few counts. This chain links TRBV5-3 with TRBJ2-7; tentative D call: TRBD2 (6 bases). TRBV5-3 is sorted into the ORF group, with uncertain function. V was trimmed by 0 bases and J by 2 bases, leaving 21 bases between them. CDR3 length: 18 amino acids. CDR3 coding DNA: TGTGCCAGAAGCTTGGTGGAAGGGGACTCCGCTAATGCCTACGAGCAGTACTTC. It encodes CARSLVEGDSANAYEQYF.

The chain combines TRBV6-5 with TRBJ2-3, with D maybe TRBD1 (6 bases). CDR3 length equals 14 residues. Trimming took off 5 bases at V and 3 bases at J, with 12 bases between the two ends. CDR1 and CDR2 (germline): MNHEY, SVGAGI. Written as DNA, the CDR3 is TGTGCCAGCAGTAGGCAGGGGCGGACAGATACGCAGTATTTT. The encoded protein is CASSRQGRTDTQYF.

The V and J genes are TRBV27 and TRBJ2-1; maybe TRBD2 (6 bases). V lost 4 bases and J 9 bases, leaving 16 bases between the germline ends. Germline V gives CDR1 MNHEY, CDR2 SMNVEV (reference sequence). The CDR3 is 14 residues long. CDR3 protein: CASSSGVRRGEQFF. CDR3 nucleotide sequence: TGTGCCAGCAGTTCGGGGGTCCGGAGGGGTGAGCAGTTCTTC.

This chain joins TRBV6-1 and TRBJ2-3; 7 bases agree with TRBD2. V lost 3 bases and J lost 2; bases outside the gene matches: 8. Germline lookup yields CDR1 MNHNS and CDR2 SASEGT. The CDR3 is 16 residues long. For the CDR3, the DNA is TGTGCCAGCAGTGACCGGGCGCGGGGGATCACAGATACGCAGTATTTT. Translating gives CASSDRARGITDTQYF.

The chain couples TRBV6-4 to TRBJ2-6; 7 positions match TRBD2. CDR3 length equals 14 residues. V shed 3 bases, J shed 4 bases, and the junction held 0 bases outside the gene matches. Germline CDR1 and CDR2: MRHNA and SNTAGT. The CDR3 DNA reads as TGTGCCAGCAGTGAGACTAGCGGGGCCAACGTCCTGACTTTC. Translated: CASSETSGANVLTF.

The rearrangement links TRBV7-2 to TRBJ1-2; D not certain. The germline V gene has CDR1 SGHTA and CDR2 FQGNSA. The CDR3 contains 13 residues. Trimming left V 0 bases short and J 4 bases short, with 6 bases between. CDR3 bases: TGTGCCAGCAGCTTAGCGCTAGGCTATGGCTACACCTTC. Its protein product is CASSLALGYGYTF.

The V and J genes are TRBV7-2 and TRBJ2-3, with 13 positions matching TRBD2. The J segment lost 4 bases and the V segment lost 5 bases, leaving 6 bases of the junction unmatched. The germline V gene encodes CDR1 SGHTA and CDR2 FQGNSA. The CDR3 extends over 16 amino acids. The CDR3, as DNA: TGTGCCAGCAGCAGTACTAGCGGGAGGGCCTCAGATACGCAGTATTTT. It is translated as CASSSTSGRASDTQYF.

This clone was seen just once. The chain is built from TRBV27 and TRBJ2-5; 7 bases fit TRBD1. CDR1 MNHEY and CDR2 SMNVEV come from the germline V gene (reference sequence). V lost 5 bases, J lost 2 bases, and 5 bases stayed unmatched. This CDR3 spans 14 amino acids. The CDR3 region has the DNA TGTGCCAGCAGTCAAAGCAGGGGGCAAGAGACCCAGTACTTC. Translation gives CASSQSRGQETQYF.

This clone was picked up a small number of times. The CDR3 loop reads CATSEQGGWTEAFF. CDR3 sequence (DNA): TGTGCCACCAGCGAGCAGGGTGGGTGGACTGAAGCTTTCTTT. The V call is TRBV15, the J call TRBJ1-1; D may be TRBD1 (5 bases). Germline CDR1 is LNHNV and CDR2 is YYDKDF (reference sequence). Trimming removed 5 bases at V and 5 bases at J, with 15 bases between. CDR3 size: 14 residues.

The rearrangement joins TRBV13 to TRBJ2-3, with 10 nucleotides matching TRBD1. Unmatched junction bases numbered 7, after V lost 7 bases and J lost 3 bases. From germline, CDR1 is PRHDT and CDR2 FYEKMQ (reference sequence). CDR3 length equals 15 residues. As DNA, the CDR3 is TGTGCCAGCACCGCTCGGGACAGGGGAACAGATACGCAGTATTTT. Translation gives CASTARDRGTDTQYF. The variable domain in full, with the rest retrieved from reference TRBV13 and TRBJ2-3, is AAGVIQSPRHLIKEKRETATLKCYPIPRHDTVYWYQQGPGQDPQFLISFYEKMQSDKGSIPDRFSAQQFSDYHSELNMSSLELGDSALYFCASTARDRGTDTQYFGPGTRLTVL.

The rearrangement links TRBV7-9 to TRBJ2-2; D uncertain. V shed 6 bases and J shed 5 bases, with 13 bases lying between them. Germline CDR1 is SEHNR and CDR2 is FQNEAQ (reference sequence). The CDR3 covers 14 residues. The CDR3 is CASSYGSLTGELFF. The CDR3 DNA sequence: TGTGCCAGCAGTTACGGGTCTCTTACCGGGGAGCTGTTTTTT.

V usage is TRBV5-1 and J usage is TRBJ2-7, with 7 bases fitting TRBD1. The length of the CDR3 is 15 residues. Germline-derived CDR1 and CDR2 are SGHRS and YFSETQ. Trimming took 0 bases from V and 4 from J; bases not matched to a gene: 7. The chain's CDR3 is CASSLAQGVRYEQYF. The CDR3 DNA is TGCGCCAGCAGCTTGGCCCAGGGGGTGAGGTACGAGCAGTACTTC.